The 23 T cell receptor beta chains presented below share a single source sample, sequenced in a study of blood T cell repertoires in COVID-19. The repertoire was sequenced with immunoSEQ multiplex PCR; TCRdb's copy has only in-frame clones and lacks some. The sample shows under 250,000 clones, about 84% of them seen only once. The sequenced sample was peripheral blood. These TCRs come from an elderly man with acute or convalescent COVID-19.

Only one count was recorded for this clone. The chain employs TRBV6-1 and TRBJ1-6; D might be TRBD1 (6 bases). This CDR3 is built from 15 residues. V lost 2 bases, J lost 7 bases, and 12 bases lay in between. Germline V lookup: CDR1 MNHNS, CDR2 SASEGT. The CDR3 sequence is CASSEQGMGNSPLHF. CDR3 in DNA: TGTGCCAGCAGTGAACAGGGGATGGGGAATTCACCCCTCCACTTT.

This chain connects TRBV18 to TRBJ2-7; 12 nucleotides match TRBD2. V shed 3 bases and J 3 bases; nucleotides not matched to a gene: 3. This CDR3 is 15 amino acids long. Per the germline V gene, CDR1 is KGHSH and CDR2 is LQKENI. The CDR3 nucleotides are TGTGCCAGCTCACCGACTAGCGGGGGAATCTACGAGCAGTACTTC. Amino acid sequence: CASSPTSGGIYEQYF.

The chain links TRBV28 to TRBJ2-2; 13 bases are a match to TRBD2. J was trimmed by 5 bases and V by 5 bases; bases with no gene match: 5. The CDR3 is made up of 16 amino acids. Germline V gives CDR1 MDHEN, CDR2 SYDVKM. CDR3 protein: CASSPPTSGRTGELFF. CDR3 bases: TGTGCCAGCAGTCCTCCGACTAGCGGGAGGACCGGGGAGCTGTTTTTT. The full variable domain, in which reference TRBV28 and TRBJ2-2 provide the parts outside the CDR3, is DVKVTQSSRYLVKRTGEKVFLECVQDMDHENMFWYRQDPGLGLRLIYFSYDVKMKEKGDIPEGYSVSREKKERFSLILESASTNQTSMYLCASSPPTSGRTGELFFGEGSRLTVL.

The rearrangement joins TRBV5-4 to TRBJ2-1, with 9 bases fitting TRBD1. The trim removed 3 bases at V and 7 bases at J, leaving 5 bases unmatched. Germline V lookup: CDR1 SGHNT, CDR2 YYREEE (reference sequence). The CDR3 length is 14 residues. Here the CDR3 reads CASSSQDRGNEQFF. The CDR3 nucleotides read TGTGCCAGCAGCTCCCAGGACAGGGGAAATGAGCAGTTCTTC. Combining the CDR3 with reference TRBV5-4 and TRBJ2-1 gives the whole variable domain ETGVTQSPTHLIKTRGQQVTLRCSSQSGHNTVSWYQQALGQGPQFIFQYYREEENGRGNFPPRFSGLQFPNYSSELNVNALELDDSALYLCASSSQDRGNEQFFGPGTRLTVL.

This clone was seen a handful of times. The chain joins TRBV5-1 to TRBJ2-7; 7 bases agree with TRBD1. The CDR3 contains 14 residues. V lost 4 bases to trimming and J lost 5 bases; unmatched junction nucleotides: 9. Germline CDR1 SGHRS, CDR2 YFSETQ. The CDR3 region is CASSGDRVGNEQYF. The DNA of the CDR3 is TGCGCCAGCAGCGGAGACAGGGTGGGGAACGAGCAGTACTTC. Full variable domain (remainder filled in from reference TRBV5-1 and TRBJ2-7): KAGVTQTPRYLIKTRGQQVTLSCSPISGHRSVSWYQQTPGQGLQFLFEYFSETQRNKGNFPGRFSGRQFSNSRSEMNVSTLELGDSALYLCASSGDRVGNEQYFGPGTRLTVT.

The V call is TRBV28, the J call TRBJ1-2; D is undetermined. Trimming removed 2 bases from V and 3 bases from J, with 13 bases in between. Germline assignment: CDR1 MDHEN and CDR2 SYDVKM. The CDR3 extends over 15 amino acids. The CDR3 protein is CASSLARVKDYGYTF. Written as DNA, the CDR3 is TGTGCCAGCAGTTTAGCCCGGGTTAAGGACTATGGCTACACCTTC.

V is TRBV24-1 and J is TRBJ2-1, with 11 positions matching TRBD2. V shed 7 bases, J shed 7 bases, and the junction held 8 bases outside the gene matches. The germline V gene has CDR1 KGHDR and CDR2 SFDVKD. The CDR3 runs 15 residues. The CDR3 nucleotides read TGTGCCACCAGGGACACTAGCGGGAGTTTTAATGAGCAGTTCTTC. It translates to CATRDTSGSFNEQFF.

CDR3 in DNA: TGTGCCAGCAGTTTGGCGGAGACGGGGGGCTACACCTTC. It yields the protein CASSLAETGGYTF. J is TRBJ1-2 and V is TRBV12-3 or TRBV12-4; D remains ambiguous. The CDR3 runs to 13 residues. The V end was cut by 3 bases, the J end by 8 bases, with 13 bases between.

CDR3 in DNA: TGTGCCAGCAGTGAAAAAGCAGGGAACTATGGCTACACCTTC. Its protein is CASSEKAGNYGYTF. The chain carries TRBV6-1 and TRBJ1-2; TRBD1 might be the D (5 bases). Trimming took off 2 bases at V and 2 bases at J, with 9 bases between the two ends. The CDR3 loop spans 14 amino acids. Germline loops: CDR1 MNHNS, CDR2 SASEGT.

The J gene is TRBJ2-3, the V gene TRBV5-1; maybe TRBD2 (6 bases). V was cut by 4 bases and J by 6 bases, with 21 bases left in between. Germline loops: CDR1 SGHRS, CDR2 YFSETQ. This CDR3 is built from 16 residues. The CDR3 DNA sequence: TGCGCCAGCAGCCAGGGCGGGACGAGCCGCTCGGATACGCAGTATTTT. Translation gives CASSQGGTSRSDTQYF.

The rearrangement joins TRBV29-1 to TRBJ1-1, with a tentative D call TRBD1 (6 bases). Trimming shortened V by 6 bases and J by 11 bases, and 16 bases separated the two germline ends. The CDR3 runs 11 residues. Per the germline V gene, CDR1 is SQVTM and CDR2 is ANQGSEA. The DNA for the CDR3 is TGCAGCGTGGTGGGGGCTCGAGGGGCTTTCTTT. Protein product: CSVVGARGAFF.

The V and J genes are TRBV12-3 or TRBV12-4 and TRBJ1-5, with D uncertain. Trimming cost V 5 bases and J 7 bases, with 12 bases left between them. This CDR3 spans 13 amino acids. The CDR3 DNA reads TGTGCCAGCAGTGGGGATGAGCGGCAGCCCCAGCATTTT. It specifies CASSGDERQPQHF.

The CDR3 region has the DNA TGTGCCAGCAGCCGCTTGACATGGGCTAGCGGGGGAGGCAGGATGAACGACGAGCAGTACTTC. Its protein product is CASSRLTWASGGGRMNDEQYF. This chain joins TRBV13 and TRBJ2-7, with TRBD2 matching 10 bases. This CDR3 is built from 21 residues. Germline lookup yields CDR1 PRHDT and CDR2 FYEKMQ (reference sequence). V lost 5 bases, J lost 5 bases, and 27 bases stayed unmatched.

The J gene is TRBJ2-3, the V gene TRBV21-1; the DNA was not compared with TRBD1, the D call given in the table. TRBV21-1 is recorded as a pseudogene. The CDR3 is 17 amino acids. The DNA of the CDR3 is TGTGCCAGCAGCAAAGGTGGGGAGACAGGGACGAGAGATACGCAGTATTTT. The encoded protein is CASSKGGETGTRDTQYF.

The chain is built from TRBV5-8 and TRBJ2-6; D not resolved. The V gene lost 0 bases and the J gene lost 0 bases, with 7 bases spanning the gap. The CDR3 is 16 amino acids. Germline V gene data show CDR1 as SGHTS and CDR2 as YDEGEE. The CDR3 DNA sequence: TGTGCCAGCAGCTTGGAGTCGGGCTCTGGGGCCAACGTCCTGACTTTC. It encodes CASSLESGSGANVLTF.

V and J are TRBV9 and TRBJ1-2, with 7 bases identical to TRBD1. V lost 4 bases, J lost 5 bases, and 8 bases stayed unmatched. Germline V gives CDR1 SGDLS, CDR2 YYNGEE. This CDR3 is built from 14 residues. The chain's CDR3 is CASSPRDSLYGYTF. The CDR3 bases are TGTGCCAGCAGCCCCCGGGACAGCCTGTATGGCTACACCTTC. Full variable domain (rest looked up from reference TRBV9 and TRBJ1-2): DSGVTQTPKHLITATGQRVTLRCSPRSGDLSVYWYQQSLDQGLQFLIQYYNGEERAKGNILERFSAQQFPDLHSELNLSSLELGDSALYFCASSPRDSLYGYTFGSGTRLTVV.

V gene TRBV5-6 combines with J gene TRBJ1-2, with D possibly being TRBD1 (6 bases). The CDR3 length is 11 residues. The V gene lost 4 bases and the J gene lost 7 bases, with 8 bases spanning the gap. CDR1 is SGHDT and CDR2 is YYEEEE in the germline V gene. The CDR3 is CASSEQGGYTF. The CDR3 nucleotides are TGTGCCAGCAGCGAACAGGGTGGCTACACCTTC. Based on the CDR3 plus reference TRBV5-6 and TRBJ1-2, the full variable domain is DAGVTQSPTHLIKTRGQQVTLRCSPKSGHDTVSWYQQALGQGPQFIFQYYEEEERQRGNFPDRFSGHQFPNYSSELNVNALLLGDSALYLCASSEQGGYTFGSGTRLTVV.

This chain joins TRBV12-3 or TRBV12-4 and TRBJ1-4; 7 bases line up with TRBD1. V dropped 10 bases and J dropped 10; count of bases not matched to a gene: 12. The CDR3 is made up of 13 amino acids. This chain's CDR3 is CATTDRAGGKLFF. Written as DNA, the CDR3 is TGTGCCACTACCGACAGGGCGGGTGGAAAACTGTTTTTT.

The chain has TRBV9 and TRBJ1-6; D gene unclear. Trimming took off 2 bases at V and 4 bases at J, with 10 bases between the two ends. CDR1 is SGDLS and CDR2 is YYNGEE in the germline V gene. The CDR3 spans 15 residues. The CDR3 is CASSVLDRYNSPLHF. In DNA form, the CDR3 reads TGTGCCAGCAGCGTTCTAGACCGGTATAATTCACCCCTCCACTTT.

V is TRBV28 and J is TRBJ1-2; D ambiguous. Deletions cut 4 bases from V and 0 bases from J, with 9 bases between. The germline gives CDR1 MDHEN, CDR2 SYDVKM. The CDR3 is made up of 14 amino acids. The CDR3 DNA reads as TGTGCCAGCAGTTGGGAGCAAGCTAACTATGGCTACACCTTC. As protein: CASSWEQANYGYTF.

The V call is TRBV5-1, the J call TRBJ1-1, with 8 bases aligning to TRBD1. The CDR3 spans 16 residues. The V segment lost 5 bases and the J segment 2 bases; nucleotides outside the gene matches: 11. Germline assignment: CDR1 SGHRS and CDR2 YFSETQ. This chain's CDR3 is CASSWTGTGLNTEAFF. The CDR3 nucleotides read TGCGCCAGCAGTTGGACCGGGACAGGACTTAACACTGAAGCTTTCTTT.

The rearrangement joins TRBV7-2 to TRBJ2-5; maybe TRBD2 (7 bases). The ends were cut back, 5 bases at V and 4 bases at J, with 14 bases in the middle. In germline, CDR1 is SGHTA, CDR2 FQGNSA. The CDR3 extends over 14 amino acids. The CDR3 sequence is CASSPGGGGETQYF. The CDR3 region has the DNA TGTGCCAGCAGCCCGGGGGGCGGAGGAGAGACCCAGTACTTC.

Of note for this clone: This specimen includes other DNA sequences encoding the same CDR3. The rearrangement links TRBV5-1 to TRBJ2-1; 13 bases fit TRBD2. The germline CDR1 and CDR2 sequences are SGHRS and YFSETQ. The CDR3 loop spans 15 amino acids. The J segment lost 6 bases and the V segment lost 5 bases, leaving 5 bases of the junction unmatched. CDR3 nucleotides: TGCGCCAGCAGTTCCGGACTAGCGGGGGTCAATGAGCAGTTCTTC. This codes for CASSSGLAGVNEQFF.